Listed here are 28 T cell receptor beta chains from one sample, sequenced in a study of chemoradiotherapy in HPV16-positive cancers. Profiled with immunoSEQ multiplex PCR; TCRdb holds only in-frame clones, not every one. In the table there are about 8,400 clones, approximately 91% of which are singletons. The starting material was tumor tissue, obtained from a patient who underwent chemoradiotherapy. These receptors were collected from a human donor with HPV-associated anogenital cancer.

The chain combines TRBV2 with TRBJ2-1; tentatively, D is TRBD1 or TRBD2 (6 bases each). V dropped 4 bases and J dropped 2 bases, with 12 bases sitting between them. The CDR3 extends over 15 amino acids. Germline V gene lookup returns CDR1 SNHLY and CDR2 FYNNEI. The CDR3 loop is CASSVLGGPYNEQFF. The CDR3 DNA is TGTGCCAGCAGTGTTTTGGGGGGCCCCTACAATGAGCAGTTCTTC.

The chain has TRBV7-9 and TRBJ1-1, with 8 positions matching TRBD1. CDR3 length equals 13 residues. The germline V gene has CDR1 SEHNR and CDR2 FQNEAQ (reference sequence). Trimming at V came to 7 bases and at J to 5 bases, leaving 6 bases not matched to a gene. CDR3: CASNRGGYTEAFF. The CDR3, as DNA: TGTGCCAGCAACAGGGGGGGGTATACTGAAGCTTTCTTT.

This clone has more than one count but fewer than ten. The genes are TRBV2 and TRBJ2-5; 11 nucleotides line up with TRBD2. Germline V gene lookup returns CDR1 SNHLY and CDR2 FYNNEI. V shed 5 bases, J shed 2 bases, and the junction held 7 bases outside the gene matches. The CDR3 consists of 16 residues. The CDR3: CASSFPGLAAQETQYF. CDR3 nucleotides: TGTGCCAGCAGTTTCCCGGGACTAGCGGCGCAAGAGACCCAGTACTTC.

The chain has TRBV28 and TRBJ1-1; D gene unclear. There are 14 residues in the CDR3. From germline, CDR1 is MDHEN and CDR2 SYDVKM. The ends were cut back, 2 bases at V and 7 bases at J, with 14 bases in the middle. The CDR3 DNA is TGTGCCAGCAGTTTACAGGCCCGGAGTCGTGAAGCTTTCTTT. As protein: CASSLQARSREAFF.

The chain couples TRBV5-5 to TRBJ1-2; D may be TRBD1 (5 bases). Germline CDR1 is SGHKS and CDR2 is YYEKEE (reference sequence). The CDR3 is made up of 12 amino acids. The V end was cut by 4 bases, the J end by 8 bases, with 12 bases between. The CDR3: CASSLRVTGYTF. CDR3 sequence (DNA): TGTGCCAGCAGCCTCAGGGTTACCGGCTACACCTTC.

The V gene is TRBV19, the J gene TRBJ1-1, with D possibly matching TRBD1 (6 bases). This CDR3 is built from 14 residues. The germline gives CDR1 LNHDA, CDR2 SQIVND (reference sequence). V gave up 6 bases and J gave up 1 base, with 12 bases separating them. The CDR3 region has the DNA TGTGCCAGTAGCTGGGGGGCACAGAACACTGAAGCTTTCTTT. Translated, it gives CASSWGAQNTEAFF.

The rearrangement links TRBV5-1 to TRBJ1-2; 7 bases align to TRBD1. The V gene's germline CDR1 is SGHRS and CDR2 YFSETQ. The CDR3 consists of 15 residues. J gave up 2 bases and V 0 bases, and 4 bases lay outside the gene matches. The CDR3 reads CASSLGTGENYGYTF. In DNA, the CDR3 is TGCGCCAGCAGCTTGGGGACAGGAGAAAACTATGGCTACACCTTC.

DNA for the CDR3: TGCGCCAGCAGCTTACAGGGGCGGGAGACTGAAGCTTTCTTT. As protein: CASSLQGRETEAFF. This chain connects TRBV5-1 to TRBJ1-1; TRBD1 agrees at 7 bases. V shed 2 bases, J shed 5 bases, and the junction held 6 bases outside the gene matches. CDR1 is SGHRS and CDR2 is YFSETQ in the germline V gene. This CDR3 spans 14 amino acids.

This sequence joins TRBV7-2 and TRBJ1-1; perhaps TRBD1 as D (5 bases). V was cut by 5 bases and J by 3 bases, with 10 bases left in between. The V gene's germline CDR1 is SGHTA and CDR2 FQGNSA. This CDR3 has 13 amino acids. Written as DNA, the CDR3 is TGTGCCAGCAGCGCCTCGGGGGACACTGAAGCTTTCTTT. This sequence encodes CASSASGDTEAFF.

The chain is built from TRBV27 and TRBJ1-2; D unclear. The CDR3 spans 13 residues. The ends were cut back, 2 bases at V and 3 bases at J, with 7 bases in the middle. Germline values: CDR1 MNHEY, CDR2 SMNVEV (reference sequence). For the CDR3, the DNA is TGTGCCAGCAGTTTAGGGCGGCACTATGGCTACACCTTC. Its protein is CASSLGRHYGYTF.

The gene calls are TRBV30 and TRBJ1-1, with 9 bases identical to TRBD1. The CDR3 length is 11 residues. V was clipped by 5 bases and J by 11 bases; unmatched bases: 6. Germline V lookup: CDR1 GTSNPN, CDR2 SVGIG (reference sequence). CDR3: CAWSGQGEAFF. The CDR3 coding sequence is TGTGCCTGGTCGGGACAGGGCGAGGCTTTCTTT.

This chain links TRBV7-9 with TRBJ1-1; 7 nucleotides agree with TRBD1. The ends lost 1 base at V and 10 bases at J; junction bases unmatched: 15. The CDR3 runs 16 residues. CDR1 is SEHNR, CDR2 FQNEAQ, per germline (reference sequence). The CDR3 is CASSLGGGQPLGGAFF. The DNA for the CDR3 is TGTGCCAGCAGCTTAGGGGGGGGACAGCCTCTTGGCGGAGCTTTCTTT. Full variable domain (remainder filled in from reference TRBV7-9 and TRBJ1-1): DTGVSQNPRHKITKRGQNVTFRCDPISEHNRLYWYRQTLGQGPEFLTYFQNEAQLEKSRLLSDRFSAERPKGSFSTLEIQRTEQGDSAMYLCASSLGGGQPLGGAFFGQGTRLTVV.

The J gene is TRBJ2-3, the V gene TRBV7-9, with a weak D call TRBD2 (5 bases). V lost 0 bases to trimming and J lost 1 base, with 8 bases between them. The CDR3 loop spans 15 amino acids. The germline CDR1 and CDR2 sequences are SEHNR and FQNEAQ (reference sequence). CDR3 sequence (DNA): TGTGCCAGCAGCTTAGCAGGGAGCGGCACAGATACGCAGTATTTT. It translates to CASSLAGSGTDTQYF.

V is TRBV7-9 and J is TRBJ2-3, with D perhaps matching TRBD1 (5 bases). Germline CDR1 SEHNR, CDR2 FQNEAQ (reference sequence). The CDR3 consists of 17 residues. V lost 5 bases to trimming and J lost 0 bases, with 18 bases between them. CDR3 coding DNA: TGTGCCAGCAGCCCCGAAGGGGCAGGGTATAGCACAGATACGCAGTATTTT. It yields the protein CASSPEGAGYSTDTQYF.

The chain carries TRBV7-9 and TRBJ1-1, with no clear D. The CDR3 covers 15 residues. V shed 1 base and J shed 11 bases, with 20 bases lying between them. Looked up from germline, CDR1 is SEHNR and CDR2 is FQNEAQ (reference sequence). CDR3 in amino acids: CASSLEARLPFLAFF. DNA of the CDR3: TGTGCCAGCAGCTTAGAAGCCAGACTCCCTTTTCTGGCTTTCTTT.

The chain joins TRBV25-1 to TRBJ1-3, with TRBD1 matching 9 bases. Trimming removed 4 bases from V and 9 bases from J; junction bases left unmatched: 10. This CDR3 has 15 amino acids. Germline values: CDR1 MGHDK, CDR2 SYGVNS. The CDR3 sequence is CASSAPGQGEVTIYF. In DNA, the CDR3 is TGTGCCAGCAGTGCCCCGGGACAGGGAGAGGTCACCATATATTTT.

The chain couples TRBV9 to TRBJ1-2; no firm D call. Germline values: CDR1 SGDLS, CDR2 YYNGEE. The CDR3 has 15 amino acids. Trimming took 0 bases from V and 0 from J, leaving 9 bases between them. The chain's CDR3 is CASSVGGQPNYGYTF. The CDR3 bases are TGTGCCAGCAGCGTAGGAGGGCAACCTAACTATGGCTACACCTTC.

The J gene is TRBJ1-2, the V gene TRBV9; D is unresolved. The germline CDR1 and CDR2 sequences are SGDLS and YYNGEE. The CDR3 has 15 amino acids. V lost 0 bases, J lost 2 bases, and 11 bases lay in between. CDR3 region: CASSVGRGQNYGYTF. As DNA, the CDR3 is TGTGCCAGCAGCGTAGGCAGAGGGCAAAACTATGGCTACACCTTC.

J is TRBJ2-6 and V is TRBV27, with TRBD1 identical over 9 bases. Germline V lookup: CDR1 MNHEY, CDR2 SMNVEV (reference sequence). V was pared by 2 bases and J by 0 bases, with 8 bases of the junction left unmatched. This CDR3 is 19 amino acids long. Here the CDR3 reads CASSLRSRDRASGANVLTF. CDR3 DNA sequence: TGTGCCAGCAGTTTACGTAGCCGGGACAGGGCCTCTGGGGCCAACGTCCTGACTTTC.

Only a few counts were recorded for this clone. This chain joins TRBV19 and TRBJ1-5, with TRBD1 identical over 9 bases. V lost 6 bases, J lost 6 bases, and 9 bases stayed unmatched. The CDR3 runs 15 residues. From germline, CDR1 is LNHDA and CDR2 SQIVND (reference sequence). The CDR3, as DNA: TGTGCCAGTAGACTGACCGGGACAGGGATTCAGCCCCAGCATTTT. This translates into CASRLTGTGIQPQHF. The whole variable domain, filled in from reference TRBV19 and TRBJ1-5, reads DGGITQSPKYLFRKEGQNVTLSCEQNLNHDAMYWYRQDPGQGLRLIYYSQIVNDFQKGDIAEGYSVSREKKESFPLTVTSAQKNPTAFYLCASRLTGTGIQPQHFGDGTRLSIL.

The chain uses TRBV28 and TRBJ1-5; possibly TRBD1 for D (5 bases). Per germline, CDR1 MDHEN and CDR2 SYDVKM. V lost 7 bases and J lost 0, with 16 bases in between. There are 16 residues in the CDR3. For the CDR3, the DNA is TGTGCCAGCACCGCTCGGGGCTTGTATAGCAATCAGCCCCAGCATTTT. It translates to CASTARGLYSNQPQHF.

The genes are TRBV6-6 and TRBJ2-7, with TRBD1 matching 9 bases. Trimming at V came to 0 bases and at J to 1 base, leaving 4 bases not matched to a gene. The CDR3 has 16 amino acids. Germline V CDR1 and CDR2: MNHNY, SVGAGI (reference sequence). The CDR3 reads CASSYSSDRGSYEQYV. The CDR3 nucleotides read TGTGCCAGCAGTTACTCGTCGGACAGGGGTTCCTACGAGCAGTACGTC.

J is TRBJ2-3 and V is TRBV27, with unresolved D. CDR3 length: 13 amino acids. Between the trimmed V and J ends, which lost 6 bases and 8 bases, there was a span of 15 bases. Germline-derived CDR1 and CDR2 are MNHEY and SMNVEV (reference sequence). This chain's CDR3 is CASSLRALGTQYF. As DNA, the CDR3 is TGTGCCAGCAGCTTACGGGCTTTGGGTACGCAGTATTTT.

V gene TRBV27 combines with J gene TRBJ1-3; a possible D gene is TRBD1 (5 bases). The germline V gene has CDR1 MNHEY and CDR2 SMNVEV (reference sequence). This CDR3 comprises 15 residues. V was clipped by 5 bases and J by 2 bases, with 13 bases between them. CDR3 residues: CASSPQGLPGNTIYF. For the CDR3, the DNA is TGTGCCAGCAGTCCGCAGGGTCTCCCTGGAAACACCATATATTTT.

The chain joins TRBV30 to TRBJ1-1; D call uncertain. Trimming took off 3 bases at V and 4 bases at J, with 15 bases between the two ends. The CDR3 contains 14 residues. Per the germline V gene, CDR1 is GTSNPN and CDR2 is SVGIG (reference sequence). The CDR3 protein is CAWRSFRGSTEAFF. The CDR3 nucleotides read TGTGCCTGGAGGTCCTTCCGAGGGAGCACTGAAGCTTTCTTT.

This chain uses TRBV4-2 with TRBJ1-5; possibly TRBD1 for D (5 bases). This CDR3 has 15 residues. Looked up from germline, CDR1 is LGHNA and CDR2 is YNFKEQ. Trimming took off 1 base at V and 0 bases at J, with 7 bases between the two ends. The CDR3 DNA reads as TGTGCCAGCAGCCAAGCAGGGTATAGCAATCAGCCCCAGCATTTT. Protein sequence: CASSQAGYSNQPQHF.

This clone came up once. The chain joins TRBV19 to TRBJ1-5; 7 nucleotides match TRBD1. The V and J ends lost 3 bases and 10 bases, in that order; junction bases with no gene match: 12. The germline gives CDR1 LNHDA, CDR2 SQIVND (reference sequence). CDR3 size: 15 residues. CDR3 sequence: CASSILQGGYYPQHF. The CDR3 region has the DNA TGTGCCAGTAGTATTCTCCAGGGGGGGTACTACCCCCAGCATTTT.

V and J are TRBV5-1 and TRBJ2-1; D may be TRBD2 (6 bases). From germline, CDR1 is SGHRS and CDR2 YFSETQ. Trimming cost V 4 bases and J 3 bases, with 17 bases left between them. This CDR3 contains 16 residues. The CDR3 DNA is TGCGCCAGCAGCCCTGTACCCGGGGGAAACTACAATGAGCAGTTCTTC. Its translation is CASSPVPGGNYNEQFF.